The present entry profiles one TCR beta chain with its context. Amplification used 60 Vbeta primers and 13 Jbeta primers. Clones were read by immunoSEQ multiplex PCR, and TCRdb kept only the in-frame ones, dropping some. The profile shows about 180,000 clones, 70% to 80% of them singletons. These data are taken from a study of cytomegalovirus exposure and HLA in healthy donors. The specimen was PBMCs. The receptor was isolated from a young man in good health and CMV-seronegative.

CDR3 sequence reads: CASSLAWAQGLPEAFF. In DNA, the CDR3 is TGTGCCAGCAGCTTAGCCTGGGCGCAGGGGTTGCCTGAAGCTTTCTTT. This chain links TRBV11-2 with TRBJ1-1; tentative D call: TRBD1 (6 bases). Germline loops: CDR1 SGHAT, CDR2 FQNNGV. This CDR3 is 16 amino acids long. V gave up 1 base and J gave up 6 bases, with 18 bases separating them. Using reference TRBV11-2 and TRBJ1-1 for the parts outside the CDR3, the full variable domain is EAGVAQSPRYKIIEKRQSVAFWCNPISGHATLYWYQQILGQGPKLLIQFQNNGVVDDSQLPKDRFSAERLKGVDSTLKIQPAKLEDSAVYLCASSLAWAQGLPEAFFGQGTRLTVV.